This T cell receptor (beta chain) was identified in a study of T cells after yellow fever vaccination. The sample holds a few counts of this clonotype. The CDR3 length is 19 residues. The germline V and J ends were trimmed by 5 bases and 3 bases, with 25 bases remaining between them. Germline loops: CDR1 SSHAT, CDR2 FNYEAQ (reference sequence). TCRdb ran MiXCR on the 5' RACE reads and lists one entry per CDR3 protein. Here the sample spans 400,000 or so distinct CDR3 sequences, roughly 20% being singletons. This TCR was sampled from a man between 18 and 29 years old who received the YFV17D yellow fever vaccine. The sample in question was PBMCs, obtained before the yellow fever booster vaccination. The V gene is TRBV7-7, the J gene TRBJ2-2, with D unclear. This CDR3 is CASSPRGREKNTDTGELFF. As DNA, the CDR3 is TGTGCCAGCAGCCCCAGAGGCAGAGAAAAGAATACGGACACCGGGGAGCTGTTTTTT.